The 5 T cell receptor beta chains below all came from one sample that was sequenced in a study of cytomegalovirus exposure and HLA in healthy donors. The PCR employed 60 Vbeta primers together with 13 Jbeta primers. This table comes from immunoSEQ multiplex PCR, and its TCRdb copy is limited to in-frame clones, with some not included. The sample yields around 78,000 clones, 72% seen once. The sequencing sample was made of PBMCs. The receptors originated from a woman aged 40 to 49 in good health and CMV-seropositive.

V is TRBV19 and J is TRBJ1-3; 10 bases are a match to TRBD1. Looked up from germline, CDR1 is LNHDA and CDR2 is SQIVND (reference sequence). J was trimmed by 3 bases and V by 5 bases; bases with no gene match: 1. There are 14 residues in the CDR3. The CDR3 DNA follows: TGTGCCAGTAGTCGGGACAGGGGTGGAAACACCATATATTTT. This encodes CASSRDRGGNTIYF. Combining the CDR3 with reference TRBV19 and TRBJ1-3 gives the whole variable domain DGGITQSPKYLFRKEGQNVTLSCEQNLNHDAMYWYRQDPGQGLRLIYYSQIVNDFQKGDIAEGYSVSREKKESFPLTVTSAQKNPTAFYLCASSRDRGGNTIYFGEGSWLTVV.

This chain links TRBV2 with TRBJ1-2, with a weak D call TRBD1 (5 bases). The CDR3 is 15 amino acids. Germline CDR1 SNHLY, CDR2 FYNNEI. The V and J ends lost 6 bases and 6 bases respectively, with 20 bases between them. The CDR3 region is CASRSFSGGYNGYTF. CDR3 in DNA: TGTGCCAGCAGATCCTTTAGCGGGGGATATAATGGCTACACCTTC.

The chain links TRBV30 to TRBJ2-1, with TRBD2 matching 16 bases. This CDR3 contains 16 residues. V shed 2 bases, J shed 8 bases, and the junction held 6 bases outside the gene matches. Germline V gives CDR1 GTSNPN, CDR2 SVGIG (reference sequence). CDR3 loop: CAWSPGTSGRVDEQFF. CDR3 in DNA: TGTGCCTGGAGTCCCGGGACTAGCGGGAGGGTGGATGAGCAGTTCTTC.

This clone has just a few counts. The chain joins TRBV6-1 to TRBJ1-5; 9 nucleotides align to TRBD1. The CDR3 is 13 residues long. V lost 6 bases to trimming and J lost 7 bases; unmatched junction nucleotides: 4. CDR1 MNHNS and CDR2 SASEGT come from the germline V gene. As DNA, the CDR3 is TGTGCCAGCAGGGGACAGGGAGCCCAGCCCCAGCATTTT. Translating gives CASRGQGAQPQHF.

This chain connects TRBV2 to TRBJ1-5; TRBD1 aligns across 10 bases. The CDR3 length is 16 residues. Trimming removed 3 bases from V and 6 bases from J; junction bases left unmatched: 8. The germline CDR1 and CDR2 sequences are SNHLY and FYNNEI. The CDR3 region is CASSDRTGGIFQPQHF. CDR3 nucleotides: TGTGCCAGCAGTGATAGGACAGGGGGAATTTTTCAGCCCCAGCATTTT.